The TCR beta chain under discussion was sequenced for a study of radiotherapy plus CTLA-4 blockade in lung cancer. Study-level results: Expansion of tumor-derived TCR clones was observed in blood after radiotherapy plus ipilimumab.

Alongside CTLA-4 blockade with ipilimumab, patients with chemo-refractory metastatic non-small-cell lung cancer received focal radiation. Trimming at V came to 0 bases and at J to 2 bases, leaving 6 bases not matched to a gene. The CDR3 contains 16 residues. Germline V lookup: CDR1 LGHNA, CDR2 YSLEER. This clone was detected a few times. Its antigen remains unidentified. The protocol was immunoSEQ multiplex PCR, while the TCRdb copy is restricted to in-frame clones and leaves out a portion. Of some 50,000 clones in the sample, just under 85% were seen once. The material was peripheral blood, obtained from a patient treated with radiotherapy plus ipilimumab. The receptor was isolated from a human donor with non-small cell lung cancer whose response to radiotherapy plus ipilimumab could not be evaluated. The chain employs TRBV4-3 and TRBJ2-7; 8 positions agree with TRBD2. The CDR3 DNA reads as TGCGCCAGCAGCCAAGAGTGGCGAGCGGGGGCCTACGAGCAGTACTTC. Its protein is CASSQEWRAGAYEQYF.